This is a list of T cell receptor beta chains from one sample in a study of shared clonotypes between healthy human individuals. The protocol was immunoSEQ multiplex PCR, while the TCRdb copy is restricted to in-frame clones and leaves out a portion. Here the sample spans 1,400,000 or so clones, approximately 98.5% being singletons. The sample taken for sequencing was naive CD4+ T cells sorted from blood. These receptors all stem from a man aged 30 to 45 in good health. The conserved cysteine and the conserved F or W are not part of the CDR3 here. Clone sizes are given selectively: once, few, many, or a class where the clone is expanded.

J gene,clone size,V gene,CDR3 protein
TRBJ2-7,NA,TRBV5-4,ASSSKNRGSYEQY
TRBJ2-1,once,TRBV5-1,ASSLSGGSNEQF
TRBJ2-7,NA,TRBV19,ASSAVDRRYEQY
TRBJ2-1,NA,TRBV7-2,ASSSPSGTGEFNEQF
TRBJ2-7,NA,TRBV7-9,ASSSHGQGSYEQY
TRBJ2-5,NA,TRBV28,ASRAGVQETQY
TRBJ2-5,NA,TRBV5-1,ASSLAGTGKETQY
TRBJ2-1,NA,TRBV2,ASRAYNEQF
TRBJ2-7,NA,TRBV9,ASSVAPPYEQY
TRBJ1-4,NA,TRBV5-4,ASSSHREGEKLF
TRBJ2-3,NA,TRBV10-1,ASSDATGIRTDTQY
TRBJ1-1,NA,TRBV10-3,AIKPAVVGTEAF